One and the same sample provided the 20 T cell receptor beta chains below, sequenced in a study of circulating and synovial CD4+ cells in juvenile arthritis. Sequenced by immunoSEQ multiplex PCR; TCRdb stores in-frame clones only, minus some. The top ten clones hold 0.15% to 0.2% of a sample with about 34,000 clones, just under 97% of them seen once. Sequencing used CD4+ T cells from blood. The source is a human donor with juvenile idiopathic arthritis.

This chain uses TRBV5-1 with TRBJ2-6, with D perhaps matching TRBD1 (5 bases). The V and J ends lost 4 bases and 0 bases respectively, with 8 bases between them. Per germline, CDR1 SGHRS and CDR2 YFSETQ. The CDR3 runs to 15 residues. DNA of the CDR3: TGCGCCAGCAGCCAGGGAAGCTCTGGGGCCAACGTCCTGACTTTC. Protein sequence: CASSQGSSGANVLTF.

The J gene is TRBJ2-3, the V gene TRBV14; 7 positions agree with TRBD2. The CDR3 loop spans 17 amino acids. Trimming cost V 2 bases and J 0 bases; bases outside gene matches: 8. Germline-derived CDR1 and CDR2 are SGHDN and FVKESK. CDR3 amino acids: CASSQFGGGTSTDTQYF. CDR3 DNA sequence: TGTGCCAGCAGCCAATTCGGCGGGGGAACTAGCACAGATACGCAGTATTTT.

The gene calls are TRBV28 and TRBJ1-5, with 8 nucleotides matching TRBD1. The trim removed 6 bases at V and 6 bases at J, leaving 7 bases unmatched. The CDR3 covers 14 residues. Germline loops: CDR1 MDHEN, CDR2 SYDVKM. The DNA of the CDR3 is TGTGCCAGCAGACCCGGACAGGGACGTCAGCCCCAGCATTTT. This sequence encodes CASRPGQGRQPQHF.

This clone has more than one count but fewer than ten. The V call is TRBV10-2, the J call TRBJ1-6; D is unresolved. The V gene lost 2 bases and the J gene lost 9 bases, with 11 bases spanning the gap. The CDR3 is made up of 14 amino acids. CDR1 and CDR2 from the germline V gene are WSHSY and SAAADI. The CDR3 DNA sequence: TGCGCCAGCAGTGAGATGGTACTAAGTTCACCCCTCCACTTT. This sequence encodes CASSEMVLSSPLHF.

As for this clone: One end of the junction fails to match germline, which may point to a read error. The chain combines TRBV6-5 with TRBJ2-3; tentatively, D is TRBD2 (5 bases). The CDR3 runs 14 residues. Germline V gene data show CDR1 as MNHEY and CDR2 as SVGAGI. DNA of the CDR3: TGTGCCAGCAGTTATAAGAGCTCGGGCGGGCGCAAGGATTTT. This translates into CASSYKSSGGRKDF.

This chain connects TRBV19 to TRBJ1-2, with 10 bases that match TRBD1. Germline CDR1 is LNHDA and CDR2 is SQIVND (reference sequence). The CDR3 consists of 15 residues. Losses at the gene ends were 2 bases for V and 6 bases for J; bases not matched to a gene: 6. CDR3 DNA: TGTGCCAGTAGTATACCGGGACAGGGGATCCATGGCTACACCTTC. The encoded protein is CASSIPGQGIHGYTF.

This clone was found once. The CDR3 sequence is CASSPGTSGLGYEQYF. The CDR3 region has the DNA TGTGCCAGCTCACCAGGTACTAGCGGTCTGGGCTACGAGCAGTACTTC. The rearrangement uses TRBV18 and TRBJ2-7; TRBD2 agrees at 8 bases. The ends lost 2 bases at V and 3 bases at J; junction bases unmatched: 9. Per the germline V gene, CDR1 is KGHSH and CDR2 is LQKENI. This CDR3 is built from 16 residues.

The chain employs TRBV27 and TRBJ1-3; D is possibly TRBD1 (5 bases). CDR3 length: 14 amino acids. V lost 5 bases, J lost 8 bases, and 16 bases lay in between. Germline V lookup: CDR1 MNHEY, CDR2 SMNVEV (reference sequence). The CDR3 loop reads CASSRQVEGYTIYF. The CDR3 DNA reads TGTGCCAGCAGTCGGCAGGTGGAGGGGTACACCATATATTTT.

J is TRBJ1-2 and V is TRBV2, with TRBD1 matching over 8 bases. V gave up 6 bases and J gave up 7 bases; unmatched junction bases: 4. This CDR3 is built from 12 residues. Germline V CDR1 and CDR2: SNHLY, FYNNEI. The CDR3 coding sequence is TGTGCCAGCAGGGACAGGGTTGGTGGCTACACCTTC. Encoded protein: CASRDRVGGYTF.

The CDR3 loop is CSVEGSGEKLFF. The CDR3 nucleotides read TGCAGCGTTGAAGGGAGCGGGGAAAAACTGTTTTTT. The chain combines TRBV29-1 with TRBJ1-4; D not certain. V gave up 1 base and J gave up 8 bases, with 8 bases separating them. Germline CDR1 is SQVTM and CDR2 is ANQGSEA. The CDR3 totals 12 residues.

The CDR3 spells CASSQGVAGNTIYF. CDR3 nucleotides: TGTGCCAGCAGTCAGGGGGTGGCTGGAAACACCATATATTTT. This chain joins TRBV6-1 and TRBJ1-3; the match to TRBD1 covers 7 bases. V lost 5 bases and J lost 2; bases outside the gene matches: 3. The CDR3 consists of 14 residues. CDR1 and CDR2 from the germline V gene are MNHNS and SASEGT.

The rearrangement links TRBV9 to TRBJ1-2; D is undetermined. Germline V gene lookup returns CDR1 SGDLS and CDR2 YYNGEE. V gave up 0 bases and J gave up 8 bases, with 8 bases separating them. The CDR3 contains 12 residues. CDR3 amino acids: CASSVVEGGYTF. The CDR3 bases are TGTGCCAGCAGCGTAGTGGAGGGAGGCTACACCTTC.

CDR3 residues: CASSLLRGSSYNEQFF. The CDR3 DNA is TGTGCCAGCAGCTTGTTGCGGGGGAGCTCCTACAATGAGCAGTTCTTC. The chain links TRBV13 to TRBJ2-1; 7 bases match TRBD2. CDR1 and CDR2 (germline): PRHDT, FYEKMQ (reference sequence). The CDR3 sequence is 16 residues long. J was trimmed by 0 bases and V by 3 bases; bases with no gene match: 5.

The V call is TRBV9, the J call TRBJ1-4, with TRBD1 matching over 9 bases. The junction had 3 bases not matched to a gene; V was cut back by 3 bases and J by 6 bases. Germline V gives CDR1 SGDLS, CDR2 YYNGEE. This CDR3 region has 14 residues. The CDR3 DNA is TGTGCCAGCAGCGACCGGGACAGGGATGAAAAACTGTTTTTT. Protein product: CASSDRDRDEKLFF.

The J gene is TRBJ1-2, the V gene TRBV7-8, with TRBD1 matching over 12 bases. The CDR3 consists of 16 residues. CDR1 and CDR2 (germline): SGHVS, FQNEAQ. J lost 5 bases, V lost 5 bases, and 9 bases had no gene match. Written as DNA, the CDR3 is TGTGCCAGCAGCGCCGGGACAGGGGGCGCCTTTTATGGCTACACCTTC. Its translation is CASSAGTGGAFYGYTF. The full variable domain, completed using reference TRBV7-8 and TRBJ1-2, is GAGVSQSPRYKVAKRGQDVALRCDPISGHVSLFWYQQALGQGPEFLTYFQNEAQLDKSGLPSDRFFAERPEGSVSTLKIQRTQQEDSAVYLCASSAGTGGAFYGYTFGSGTRLTVV.

The chain is built from TRBV30 and TRBJ1-4, with a tentative D call TRBD1 (6 bases). This CDR3 contains 15 residues. V was shortened by 3 bases and J by 7 bases, with 18 bases between the two germline ends. Germline V CDR1 and CDR2: GTSNPN, SVGIG (reference sequence). CDR3 in DNA: TGTGCCTGGAGCGAATTTCAGGGGCTAAGTGAAAAACTGTTTTTT. Translation: CAWSEFQGLSEKLFF.

The rearrangement joins TRBV11-2 to TRBJ1-3; possible D gene TRBD1, 5 bases. V was clipped by 2 bases and J by 0 bases, with 8 bases between them. Germline V gene lookup returns CDR1 SGHAT and CDR2 FQNNGV. The CDR3 runs 15 residues. CDR3 bases: TGTGCCAGCAGCTTATCGGGGGTCTCTGGAAACACCATATATTTT. It is translated as CASSLSGVSGNTIYF.

This clone occurred once. The chain has TRBV14 and TRBJ2-7; tentative D call: TRBD1 (6 bases). The length of the CDR3 is 15 residues. V lost 4 bases and J lost 9, with 22 bases in between. CDR1 and CDR2 from the germline V gene are SGHDN and FVKESK. The CDR3 is CASSRGGQVHSGQYF. In nucleotides, the CDR3 is TGTGCCAGCAGCCGTGGGGGCCAAGTCCATTCCGGGCAGTACTTC.

The V and J genes are TRBV27 and TRBJ2-3; 8 positions match TRBD2. The CDR3 totals 16 residues. In germline, CDR1 is MNHEY, CDR2 SMNVEV (reference sequence). V lost 4 bases, J lost 4 bases, and 10 bases stayed unmatched. CDR3 sequence: CASSSSIRAGADTQYF. CDR3 coding DNA: TGTGCCAGCAGTTCATCTATCCGAGCGGGGGCAGATACGCAGTATTTT.

This rearrangement joins TRBV10-1 to TRBJ1-4, with 12 positions matching TRBD1. CDR3 length: 14 amino acids. V gave up 7 bases and J gave up 8 bases; unmatched junction bases: 5. Looked up from germline, CDR1 is WNHNN and CDR2 is SYGVQD (reference sequence). The CDR3 spells CASTGQGAWEKLFF. In nucleotides, the CDR3 is TGCGCCAGCACGGGACAGGGGGCGTGGGAAAAACTGTTTTTT.